This TCR beta chain was documented in a study of CD8 T cells in Susac syndrome. Trimming stripped 2 bases from V and 3 bases from J, with 13 bases between. Germline-derived CDR1 and CDR2 are GTSNPN and SVGIG (reference sequence). CDR3 size: 14 residues. RNA was extracted with the RNeasy kit, and a quantity of roughly 0.5 to 1 ug was reverse transcribed using random hexamers. Multiplex PCR with immunoSEQ amplified the TCR beta CDR3 across 54 Vbeta and 13 Jbeta. MiXCR, run by TCRdb on the immunoSEQ multiplex PCR reads, gives a single entry per CDR3 protein. The table lists roughly 67,000 distinct CDR3 sequences, roughly 95% of them singletons, with about 0.4% in the top ten.

This chain joins TRBV30 and TRBJ2-5; the D gene could be TRBD1 or TRBD2 (5 bases each). The sequenced sample was CD8+ T cells from PBMCs. The source of this sequence is a human donor with multiple sclerosis. The CDR3 loop reads CAWSPGTEEETQYF. In nucleotides, the CDR3 is TGTGCCTGGAGTCCCGGGACCGAAGAAGAGACCCAGTACTTC. Combining the CDR3 with reference TRBV30 and TRBJ2-5 gives the whole variable domain SQTIHQWPATLVQPVGSPLSLECTVEGTSNPNLYWYRQAAGRGLQLLFYSVGIGQISSEVPQNLSASRPQDRQFILSSKKLLLSDSGFYLCAWSPGTEEETQYFGPGTRLLVL.